Below, 4 T cell receptor beta chains from the same sample are listed, as sequenced in a study of T-cell memory formation after mild COVID-19 (dated by TCRdb to the early 2020s). Libraries were constructed by 5' RACE. TCRdb records Illumina NovaSeq 6000 as the sequencer. The public reads were quality trimmed at Q25 with fastp and then assembled into clones with MiXCR by TCRdb, keeping productive beta chains. Under each unique CDR3 protein, matching rows form one entry showing the most common genes and DNA. This sample gives approximately 440,000 distinct CDR3 sequences in total; roughly 20% of them show up just once. Approximately 8.1% of the sample is taken by the ten largest. Input material: PBMCs or a T cell subset sorted from them (not recorded which). The receptors come from an adult woman who had mild COVID-19 (a few samples of this study predate the infection). The sample titles of this study are shuffled in the database, so cell type and time point are left out; the donor was told from shared clones.

The V and J genes are TRBV7-2 and TRBJ2-1; no definite D call. Trimming pared 10 bases from V and 10 bases from J, leaving 14 bases between. This CDR3 is 11 amino acids long. Germline CDR1 reads SGHTA; CDR2 reads FQGNSA. The CDR3 protein is CAILRKGEQFF. For the CDR3, the DNA is TGTGCCATCCTCCGGAAGGGAGAGCAGTTCTTC.

This chain connects TRBV20-1 to TRBJ2-7; a weak D match, TRBD2 (6 bases). V lost 6 bases and J lost 1, with 16 bases in between. Germline lookup yields CDR1 DFQATT and CDR2 SNEGSKA (reference sequence). The CDR3 length is 14 residues. Here the CDR3 reads CSASPGAGSYEQYF. The CDR3 coding sequence is TGCAGTGCGAGCCCCGGCGCGGGATCCTACGAGCAGTACTTC.

V usage is TRBV15 and J usage is TRBJ2-4; D is uncertain. Trimming removed 0 bases at V and 3 bases at J, with 12 bases between. CDR1 and CDR2 from the germline V gene are LNHNV and YYDKDF (reference sequence). The CDR3 sequence is 16 residues long. The CDR3 nucleotides read TGTGCCACCAGCAGAGAGATTTACTCGGGCAAAAACATTCAGTACTTC. Amino acids: CATSREIYSGKNIQYF.

This clonotype was seen a few times. The chain uses TRBV30 and TRBJ2-2; D uncertain. The V gene's germline CDR1 is GTSNPN and CDR2 SVGIG (reference sequence). The CDR3 is made up of 11 amino acids. V was pared by 0 bases and J by 6 bases, with 2 bases between. In nucleotides, the CDR3 is TGTGCCTGGAGTGTCGCCGGGGAGCTGTTTTTT. Translating it yields CAWSVAGELFF.